Below are 25 T cell receptor beta chains sequenced from a single sample in a study of cytomegalovirus exposure and HLA in healthy donors. PCR used 60 Vbeta primers and 13 Jbeta primers. Profiled with immunoSEQ multiplex PCR; TCRdb holds only in-frame clones, not every one. The repertoire includes some 150,000 clones, roughly 82% of them detected once, and 7% sits in the top ten. The sequenced material came from PBMCs. The receptors stem from a man aged 25-45 years in good health and CMV-seronegative.

The chain employs TRBV5-1 and TRBJ2-1; 12 nucleotides line up with TRBD2. The CDR3 loop spans 17 amino acids. V shed 1 base, J shed 3 bases, and the junction held 5 bases outside the gene matches. Germline V gives CDR1 SGHRS, CDR2 YFSETQ. The CDR3 protein is CASSLMTSGSRYNEQFF. CDR3 in DNA: TGCGCCAGCAGCTTGATGACTAGCGGGAGTCGCTACAATGAGCAGTTCTTC.

The rearrangement uses TRBV6-5 and TRBJ2-2; the match to TRBD1 covers 10 bases. Losses at the gene ends were 9 bases for V and 5 bases for J; bases not matched to a gene: 3. The CDR3 covers 13 residues. The germline V gene has CDR1 MNHEY and CDR2 SVGAGI. The CDR3 DNA is TGTGCCAGTAGACAGGGGGCAACCGGGGAGCTGTTTTTT. Its protein product is CASRQGATGELFF.

The rearrangement uses TRBV30 and TRBJ1-4; TRBD1 is a possible D gene (6 bases). This CDR3 is built from 14 residues. Germline CDR1 GTSNPN, CDR2 SVGIG (reference sequence). V lost 3 bases to trimming and J lost 10 bases, with 18 bases between them. CDR3 sequence reads: CAWSLRGRGGKLFF. CDR3 in DNA: TGTGCCTGGAGCCTCAGGGGTAGGGGTGGAAAACTGTTTTTT.

The rearrangement uses TRBV4-1 and TRBJ2-2; TRBD2 agrees at 8 bases. The germline CDR1 and CDR2 sequences are MGHRA and YSYEKL. The V segment lost 5 bases and the J segment 3 bases; nucleotides outside the gene matches: 8. The CDR3 contains 16 residues. CDR3 region: CASSASGRADTGELFF. Here the CDR3 DNA reads TGCGCCAGCAGCGCTAGCGGGCGGGCTGACACCGGGGAGCTGTTTTTT.

The chain carries TRBV28 and TRBJ2-3; possible D gene TRBD2, 5 bases. The CDR3 runs to 15 residues. From germline, CDR1 is MDHEN and CDR2 SYDVKM. Deletions cut 3 bases from V and 3 bases from J, with 13 bases between. For the CDR3, the DNA is TGTGCCAGCAGTTTCACTACTAGAGCTACAGATACGCAGTATTTT. It yields the protein CASSFTTRATDTQYF.

The chain couples TRBV18 to TRBJ2-5, with 12 bases that match TRBD2. The germline V gene has CDR1 KGHSH and CDR2 LQKENI. The CDR3 consists of 17 residues. The junction had 12 bases not matched to a gene; V was cut back by 5 bases and J by 5 bases. CDR3 sequence reads: CASSEIVLAGGEETQYF. CDR3 bases: TGTGCCAGCTCAGAGATCGTACTAGCGGGGGGCGAGGAGACCCAGTACTTC.

V is TRBV2 and J is TRBJ2-2, with D possibly matching TRBD2 (5 bases). Germline V gene lookup returns CDR1 SNHLY and CDR2 FYNNEI. With 3 bases removed from V and 6 bases from J, the gap between germline ends came to 14 bases. The CDR3 contains 15 residues. Here the CDR3 DNA reads TGTGCCAGCAGTGAGGTGGGAGTCACGGCCGGGGAGCTGTTTTTT. Translating it yields CASSEVGVTAGELFF.

This clone appeared a few times. The chain recombines TRBV4-1 with TRBJ1-1; D possibly corresponds to TRBD1 (6 bases). Deletions cut 0 bases from V and 6 bases from J, with 8 bases between. The length of the CDR3 is 13 residues. Looked up from germline, CDR1 is MGHRA and CDR2 is YSYEKL. CDR3 in amino acids: CASSQERGSEAFF. The CDR3 DNA is TGCGCCAGCAGCCAAGAGAGGGGGTCTGAAGCTTTCTTT.

The chain combines TRBV2 with TRBJ2-7; D remains unclear. From germline, CDR1 is SNHLY and CDR2 FYNNEI. The ends were cut back, 6 bases at V and 6 bases at J, with 21 bases in the middle. The CDR3 is 15 residues long. CDR3 sequence (DNA): TGTGCCAGCAGATCGGTAAATTACGAGCGCGGCGAGCAGTACTTC. It specifies CASRSVNYERGEQYF.

CDR3 coding DNA: TGTGCCAGCAGCTCTCCGGGACAGATCCTTTGGACTGAAGCTTTCTTT. Its translation: CASSSPGQILWTEAFF. The V gene is TRBV11-2, the J gene TRBJ1-1; 7 nucleotides line up with TRBD1. The CDR3 is 16 residues long. V shed 4 bases and J 5 bases; nucleotides not matched to a gene: 13. Germline-derived CDR1 and CDR2 are SGHAT and FQNNGV.

This chain's CDR3 is CASSDRGHQPQHF. The CDR3 nucleotides are TGTGCCAGCAGCGACAGGGGCCATCAGCCCCAGCATTTT. The chain combines TRBV6-5 with TRBJ1-5, with 8 bases that match TRBD1. The V segment lost 6 bases and the J segment 5 bases; nucleotides outside the gene matches: 3. CDR3 size: 13 residues. The germline V gene has CDR1 MNHEY and CDR2 SVGAGI.

V gene TRBV27 combines with J gene TRBJ2-3, with 9 bases that match TRBD1. The V segment lost 5 bases and the J segment 10 bases; nucleotides outside the gene matches: 4. The CDR3 consists of 12 residues. In germline, CDR1 is MNHEY, CDR2 SMNVEV (reference sequence). Here the CDR3 reads CASSEQGAAQYF. In DNA, the CDR3 is TGTGCCAGCAGTGAACAGGGGGCTGCGCAGTATTTT.

V and J are TRBV5-6 and TRBJ2-2; D unresolved. CDR3 size: 15 residues. V lost 3 bases and J lost 2, with 11 bases in between. CDR1 is SGHDT and CDR2 is YYEEEE in the germline V gene. This CDR3 is CASSSKTVNTGELFF. In DNA, the CDR3 is TGTGCCAGCAGCTCGAAGACTGTTAACACCGGGGAGCTGTTTTTT.

V gene TRBV19 combines with J gene TRBJ2-7, with TRBD2 matching 9 bases. Germline CDR1 and CDR2: LNHDA and SQIVND (reference sequence). V trimming: 5 bases; J trimming: 7 bases; junction bases outside the gene matches: 9. CDR3 size: 14 residues. CDR3 amino acids: CASSRTSANLEQYF. For the CDR3, the DNA is TGTGCCAGTAGTCGGACTAGCGCTAATCTTGAGCAGTACTTC.

The rearrangement links TRBV2 to TRBJ2-3, with D tentatively TRBD2 (6 bases). Germline assignment: CDR1 SNHLY and CDR2 FYNNEI. Trimming pared 8 bases from V and 4 bases from J, leaving 13 bases between. The CDR3 spans 13 residues. The CDR3 loop is CASGGTEADTQYF. CDR3 DNA: TGTGCCAGCGGGGGGACTGAAGCAGATACGCAGTATTTT.

This chain connects TRBV28 to TRBJ1-4, with 9 positions matching TRBD1. J gave up 7 bases and V 6 bases, and 9 bases lay outside the gene matches. Per the germline V gene, CDR1 is MDHEN and CDR2 is SYDVKM. The CDR3 covers 15 residues. The CDR3 sequence is CASRGHGTGFEKLFF. For the CDR3, the DNA is TGTGCCAGCAGGGGGCACGGGACAGGGTTTGAAAAACTGTTTTTT.

The V and J genes are TRBV28 and TRBJ2-7; 11 positions agree with TRBD1. Germline V lookup: CDR1 MDHEN, CDR2 SYDVKM. V gave up 2 bases and J gave up 3 bases; unmatched junction bases: 0. The CDR3 has 14 amino acids. CDR3 region: CASSLGTGGYEQYF. As DNA, the CDR3 is TGTGCCAGCAGTTTAGGGACAGGGGGCTACGAGCAGTACTTC.

The V and J genes are TRBV7-9 and TRBJ2-2; D might be TRBD2 (5 bases). Germline lookup yields CDR1 SEHNR and CDR2 FQNEAQ (reference sequence). The V gene lost 5 bases and the J gene lost 5 bases, with 21 bases spanning the gap. The CDR3 spans 17 residues. CDR3 nucleotides: TGTGCCAGCAGCCCCCCAGGTCGGGGAGTTGGGACCGGGGAGCTGTTTTTT. It codes for CASSPPGRGVGTGELFF.

The rearrangement links TRBV2 to TRBJ1-1; D ambiguous. V was trimmed by 8 bases and J by 1 base, leaving 11 bases between them. The CDR3 consists of 13 residues. Germline CDR1 is SNHLY and CDR2 is FYNNEI. The CDR3, as DNA: TGTGCCAGCCAGAATACCGAGAACACTGAAGCTTTCTTT. Protein sequence: CASQNTENTEAFF. Variable domain in full (rest from reference TRBV2 and TRBJ1-1): EPEVTQTPSHQVTQMGQEVILRCVPISNHLYFYWYRQILGQKVEFLVSFYNNEISEKSEIFDDQFSVERPDGSNFTLKIRSTKLEDSAMYFCASQNTENTEAFFGQGTRLTVV.

The chain is built from TRBV19 and TRBJ2-5; 8 positions agree with TRBD1. With V trimmed by 2 bases and J by 3 bases, 2 bases remained unmatched. The CDR3 sequence is 14 residues long. Germline CDR1 is LNHDA and CDR2 is SQIVND (reference sequence). CDR3 coding DNA: TGTGCCAGTAGTATATACAGGGGGGAAGAGACCCAGTACTTC. Its translation is CASSIYRGEETQYF.

This clone appeared a few times. The DNA is omitted, as the CDR3 cannot be located on it reliably, and the CDR3 follows TCRdb's listing. The CDR3 loop reads CASSSSAGAPTEQFF. The V gene is TRBV6-4, the J gene TRBJ2-1; TRBD2, the table's D call, lacks a check against the DNA. From its first to its last residue, the CDR3 has 15 amino acids. Germline V lookup: CDR1 MRHNA, CDR2 SNTAGT.

This chain connects TRBV5-1 to TRBJ2-3, with 9 positions matching TRBD2. Trimming removed 2 bases from V and 0 bases from J; junction bases left unmatched: 7. CDR1 and CDR2 from the germline V gene are SGHRS and YFSETQ. The CDR3 is 17 residues long. Written as DNA, the CDR3 is TGCGCCAGCAGCTTTGTCTTAGCGGGGGCCAGCACAGATACGCAGTATTTT. Protein sequence: CASSFVLAGASTDTQYF.

J is TRBJ1-2 and V is TRBV5-6, with D perhaps matching TRBD1 (5 bases). The V and J ends lost 0 bases and 5 bases respectively, with 11 bases between them. Germline V lookup: CDR1 SGHDT, CDR2 YYEEEE. This CDR3 spans 14 amino acids. For the CDR3, the DNA is TGTGCCAGCAGCTTGGCGGGAGGGGAGTATGGCTACACCTTC. It yields the protein CASSLAGGEYGYTF.

The V and J genes are TRBV5-4 and TRBJ2-7; 8 bases line up with TRBD1. This CDR3 is 15 amino acids long. Germline V gene sequence: CDR1 SGHNT, CDR2 YYREEE (reference sequence). V trimming: 7 bases; J trimming: 7 bases; junction bases outside the gene matches: 16. The CDR3 region is CASSAGGRGPEEQYF. Written as DNA, the CDR3 is TGTGCCAGCTCCGCAGGGGGCAGGGGGCCGGAGGAGCAGTACTTC.

This chain uses TRBV7-2 with TRBJ2-1, with D unclear. Per the germline V gene, CDR1 is SGHTA and CDR2 is FQGNSA. Trimming took off 1 base at V and 6 bases at J, with 13 bases between the two ends. This CDR3 is built from 15 residues. CDR3 loop: CASSLGGVVINEQFF. The CDR3 DNA follows: TGTGCCAGCAGCTTAGGTGGAGTTGTCATCAATGAGCAGTTCTTC.